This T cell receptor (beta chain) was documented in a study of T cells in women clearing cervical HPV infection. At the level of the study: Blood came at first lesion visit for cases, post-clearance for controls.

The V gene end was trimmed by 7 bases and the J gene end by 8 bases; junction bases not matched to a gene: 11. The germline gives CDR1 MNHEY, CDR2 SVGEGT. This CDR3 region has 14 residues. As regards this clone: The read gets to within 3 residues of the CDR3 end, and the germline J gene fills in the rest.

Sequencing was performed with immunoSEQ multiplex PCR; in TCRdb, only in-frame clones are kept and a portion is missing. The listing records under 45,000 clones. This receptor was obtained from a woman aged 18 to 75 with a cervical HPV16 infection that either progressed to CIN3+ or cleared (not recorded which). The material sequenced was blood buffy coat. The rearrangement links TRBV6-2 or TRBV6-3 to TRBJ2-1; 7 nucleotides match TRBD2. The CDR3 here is CASNERFGGDEQFF. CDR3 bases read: TGTGCCAGCAATGAGCGGTTTGGGGGGGATGAG.